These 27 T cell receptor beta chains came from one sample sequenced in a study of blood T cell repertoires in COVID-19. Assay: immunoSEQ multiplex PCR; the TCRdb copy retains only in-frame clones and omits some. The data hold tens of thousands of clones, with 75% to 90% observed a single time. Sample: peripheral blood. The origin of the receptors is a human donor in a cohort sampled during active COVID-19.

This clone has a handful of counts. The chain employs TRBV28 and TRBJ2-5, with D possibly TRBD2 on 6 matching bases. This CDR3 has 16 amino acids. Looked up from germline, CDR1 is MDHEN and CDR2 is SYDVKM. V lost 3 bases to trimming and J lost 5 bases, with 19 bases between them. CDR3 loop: CASSLKGFSGLETQYF. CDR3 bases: TGTGCCAGCAGTTTGAAGGGCTTTAGCGGCTTGGAGACCCAGTACTTC.

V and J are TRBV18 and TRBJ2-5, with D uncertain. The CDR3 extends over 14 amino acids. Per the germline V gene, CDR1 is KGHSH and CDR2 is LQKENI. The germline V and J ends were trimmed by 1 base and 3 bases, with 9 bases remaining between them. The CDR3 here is CASSPRATEETQYF. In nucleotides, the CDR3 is TGTGCCAGCTCACCACGGGCCACGGAAGAGACCCAGTACTTC.

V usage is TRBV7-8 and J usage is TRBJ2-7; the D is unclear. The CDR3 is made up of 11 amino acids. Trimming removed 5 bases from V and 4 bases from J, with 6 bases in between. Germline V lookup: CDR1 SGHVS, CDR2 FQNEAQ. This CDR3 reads CASSAAYEQYF. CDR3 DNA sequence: TGTGCCAGCAGCGCCGCGTACGAGCAGTACTTC.

The CDR3 DNA sequence: TGTGCCAGCAGCATCGGGAAATACGAGCAGTACTTC. As protein: CASSIGKYEQYF. The chain links TRBV12-3 or TRBV12-4 to TRBJ2-7; perhaps TRBD2 as D (5 bases). The CDR3 is 12 residues long. Trimming took 6 bases from V and 4 from J, leaving 10 bases between them.

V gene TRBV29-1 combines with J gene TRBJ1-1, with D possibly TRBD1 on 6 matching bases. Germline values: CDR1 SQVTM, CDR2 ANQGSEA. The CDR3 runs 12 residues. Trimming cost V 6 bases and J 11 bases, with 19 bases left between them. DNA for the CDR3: TGCAGCGTCGGATGGACAGCCATCGGGGCTTTCTTT. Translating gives CSVGWTAIGAFF.

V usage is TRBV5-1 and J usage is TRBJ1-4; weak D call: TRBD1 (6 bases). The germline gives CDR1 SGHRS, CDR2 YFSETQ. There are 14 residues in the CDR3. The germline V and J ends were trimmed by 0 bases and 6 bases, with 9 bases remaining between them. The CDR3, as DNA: TGCGCCAGCAGCTTGGACAGGGTGGATGAAAAACTGTTTTTT. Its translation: CASSLDRVDEKLFF.

CDR3 nucleotide sequence: TGTGCCAGCAGCAAAGCACTCTCCAGGACAGGGGTTTCCTACAAGCAGTACTTC. It encodes CASSKALSRTGVSYKQYF. This chain joins TRBV21-1 and TRBJ2-7; TRBD1, as called in the table, went unchecked against the DNA. TRBV21-1 is termed a pseudogene. The CDR3 is 18 residues long.

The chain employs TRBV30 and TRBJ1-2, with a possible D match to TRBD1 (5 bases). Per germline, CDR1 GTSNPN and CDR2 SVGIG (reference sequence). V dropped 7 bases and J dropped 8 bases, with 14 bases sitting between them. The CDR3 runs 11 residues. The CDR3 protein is CASRTGGGYTF. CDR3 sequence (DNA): TGTGCCTCCCGGACGGGGGGAGGCTACACCTTC. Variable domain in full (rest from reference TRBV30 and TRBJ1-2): SQTIHQWPATLVQPVGSPLSLECTVEGTSNPNLYWYRQAAGRGLQLLFYSVGIGQISSEVPQNLSASRPQDRQFILSSKKLLLSDSGFYLCASRTGGGYTFGSGTRLTVV.

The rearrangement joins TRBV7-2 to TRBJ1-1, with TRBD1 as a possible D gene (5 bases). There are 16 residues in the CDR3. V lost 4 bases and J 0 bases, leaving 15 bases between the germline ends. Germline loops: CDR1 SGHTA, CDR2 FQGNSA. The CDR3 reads CASSSSSRAMNTEAFF. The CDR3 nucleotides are TGTGCCAGCAGCTCGTCATCCAGGGCCATGAACACTGAAGCTTTCTTT.

The CDR3 DNA reads TGTGCCAGTAGTGGCCTCGATTACCGGAGGGGCTACACCTTC. It yields the protein CASSGLDYRRGYTF. This chain uses TRBV19 with TRBJ1-2; D remains ambiguous. This CDR3 is built from 14 residues. Trimming removed 5 bases from V and 8 bases from J, with 18 bases in between. The germline CDR1 and CDR2 sequences are LNHDA and SQIVND (reference sequence).

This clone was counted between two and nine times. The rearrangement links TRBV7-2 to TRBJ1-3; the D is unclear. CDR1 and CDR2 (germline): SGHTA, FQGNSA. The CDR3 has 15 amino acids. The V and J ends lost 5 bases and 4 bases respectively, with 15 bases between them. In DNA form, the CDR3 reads TGTGCCAGCAGCCCGGCGGGAGTTAGAGGAAACACCATATATTTT. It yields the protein CASSPAGVRGNTIYF.

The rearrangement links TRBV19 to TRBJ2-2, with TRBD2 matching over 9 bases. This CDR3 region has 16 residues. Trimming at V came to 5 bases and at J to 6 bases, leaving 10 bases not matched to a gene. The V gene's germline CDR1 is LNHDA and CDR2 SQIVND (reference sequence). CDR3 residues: CASSVGAGGSPGELFF. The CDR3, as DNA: TGTGCCAGTAGTGTAGGAGCGGGGGGCAGCCCCGGGGAGCTGTTTTTT. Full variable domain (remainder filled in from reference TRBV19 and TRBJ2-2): DGGITQSPKYLFRKEGQNVTLSCEQNLNHDAMYWYRQDPGQGLRLIYYSQIVNDFQKGDIAEGYSVSREKKESFPLTVTSAQKNPTAFYLCASSVGAGGSPGELFFGEGSRLTVL.

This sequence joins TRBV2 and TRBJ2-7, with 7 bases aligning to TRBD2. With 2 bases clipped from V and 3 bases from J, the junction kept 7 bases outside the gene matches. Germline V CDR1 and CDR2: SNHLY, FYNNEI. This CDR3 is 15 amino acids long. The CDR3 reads CASSESLAEVYEQYF. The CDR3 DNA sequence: TGTGCCAGCAGTGAAAGCCTAGCGGAGGTCTACGAGCAGTACTTC.

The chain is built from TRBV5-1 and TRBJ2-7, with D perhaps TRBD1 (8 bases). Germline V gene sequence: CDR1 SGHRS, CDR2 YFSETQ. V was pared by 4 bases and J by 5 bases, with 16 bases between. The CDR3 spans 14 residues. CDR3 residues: CASSPDRAGDEQYF. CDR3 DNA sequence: TGCGCCAGCAGCCCGGACAGGGCGGGAGACGAGCAGTACTTC. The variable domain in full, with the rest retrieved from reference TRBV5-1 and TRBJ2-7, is KAGVTQTPRYLIKTRGQQVTLSCSPISGHRSVSWYQQTPGQGLQFLFEYFSETQRNKGNFPGRFSGRQFSNSRSEMNVSTLELGDSALYLCASSPDRAGDEQYFGPGTRLTVT.

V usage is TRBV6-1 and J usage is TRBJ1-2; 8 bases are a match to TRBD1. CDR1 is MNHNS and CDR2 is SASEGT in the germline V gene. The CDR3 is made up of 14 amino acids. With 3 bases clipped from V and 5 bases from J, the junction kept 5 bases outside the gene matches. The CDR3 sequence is CASSERTGRYGYTF. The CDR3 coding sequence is TGTGCCAGCAGTGAGAGGACAGGGCGGTATGGCTACACCTTC.

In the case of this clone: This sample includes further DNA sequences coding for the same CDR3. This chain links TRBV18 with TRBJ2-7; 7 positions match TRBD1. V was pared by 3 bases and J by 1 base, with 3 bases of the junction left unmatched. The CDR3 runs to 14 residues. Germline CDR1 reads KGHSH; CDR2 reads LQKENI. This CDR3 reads CASSPGTASYEQYF. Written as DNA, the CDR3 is TGTGCCAGCTCACCTGGGACAGCTTCCTACGAGCAGTACTTC.

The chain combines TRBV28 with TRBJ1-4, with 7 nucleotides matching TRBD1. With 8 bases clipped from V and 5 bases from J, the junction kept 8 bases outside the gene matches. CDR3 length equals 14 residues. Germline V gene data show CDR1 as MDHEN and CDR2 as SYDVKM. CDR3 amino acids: CASGTGQPNEKLFF. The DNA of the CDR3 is TGTGCCAGCGGTACGGGACAGCCGAATGAAAAACTGTTTTTT.

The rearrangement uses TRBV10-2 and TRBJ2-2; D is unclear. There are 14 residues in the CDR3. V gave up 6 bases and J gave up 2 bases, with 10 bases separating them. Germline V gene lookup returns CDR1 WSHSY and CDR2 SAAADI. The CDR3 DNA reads TGCGCCAGCAGCCCCACACCCAACACCGGGGAGCTGTTTTTT. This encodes CASSPTPNTGELFF.

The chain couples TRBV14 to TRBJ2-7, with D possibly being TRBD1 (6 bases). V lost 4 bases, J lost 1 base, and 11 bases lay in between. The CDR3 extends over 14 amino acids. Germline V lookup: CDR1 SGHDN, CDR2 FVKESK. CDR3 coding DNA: TGTGCCAGCAGCCTTCTCAGGGGATCCTACGAGCAGTACTTC. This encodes CASSLLRGSYEQYF.

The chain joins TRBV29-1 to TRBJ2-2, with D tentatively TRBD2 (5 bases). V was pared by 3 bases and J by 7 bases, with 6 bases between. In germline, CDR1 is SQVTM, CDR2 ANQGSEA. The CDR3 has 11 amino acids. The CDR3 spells CSVEGVGELFF. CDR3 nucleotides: TGCAGCGTTGAGGGAGTCGGGGAGCTGTTTTTT.

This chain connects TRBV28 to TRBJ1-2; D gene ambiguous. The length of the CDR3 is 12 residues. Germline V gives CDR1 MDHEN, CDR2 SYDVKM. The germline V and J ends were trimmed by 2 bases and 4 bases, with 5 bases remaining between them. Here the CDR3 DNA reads TGTGCCAGCAGTTTAACTTCCTATGGCTACACCTTC. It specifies CASSLTSYGYTF.

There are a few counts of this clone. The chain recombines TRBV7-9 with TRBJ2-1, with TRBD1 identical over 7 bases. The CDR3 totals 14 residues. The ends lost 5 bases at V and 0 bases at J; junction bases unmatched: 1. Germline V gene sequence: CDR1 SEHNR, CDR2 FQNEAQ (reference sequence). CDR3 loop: CASSTGVSYNEQFF. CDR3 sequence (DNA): TGTGCCAGCAGCACAGGGGTCTCCTACAATGAGCAGTTCTTC.

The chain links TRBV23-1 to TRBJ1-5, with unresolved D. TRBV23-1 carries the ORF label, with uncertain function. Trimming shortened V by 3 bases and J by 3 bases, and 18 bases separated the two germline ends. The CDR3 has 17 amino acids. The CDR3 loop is CASSHSLPEDNNQPQHF. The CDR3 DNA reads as TGCGCCAGCAGTCATTCGTTACCCGAAGACAACAATCAGCCCCAGCATTTT.

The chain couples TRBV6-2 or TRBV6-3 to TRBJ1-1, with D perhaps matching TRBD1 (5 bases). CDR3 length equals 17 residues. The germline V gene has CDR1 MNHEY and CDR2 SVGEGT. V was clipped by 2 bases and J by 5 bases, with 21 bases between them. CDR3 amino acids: CASSYGGRVISRTEAFF. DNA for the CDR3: TGTGCCAGCAGTTACGGGGGGAGAGTCATATCGAGGACTGAAGCTTTCTTT.

In nucleotides, the CDR3 is TGTGCCAGTTGGGGGGTGGCTAGCGGGGAGAATGAGCAGTTCTTC. Translating gives CASWGVASGENEQFF. This chain connects TRBV19 to TRBJ2-1, with 9 bases fitting TRBD2. Germline values: CDR1 LNHDA, CDR2 SQIVND (reference sequence). Trimming at V came to 8 bases and at J to 7 bases, leaving 12 bases not matched to a gene. This CDR3 has 15 amino acids.

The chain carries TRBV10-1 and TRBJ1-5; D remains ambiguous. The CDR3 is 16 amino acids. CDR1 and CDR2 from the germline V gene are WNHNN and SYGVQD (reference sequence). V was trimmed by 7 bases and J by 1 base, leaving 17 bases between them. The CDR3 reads CASKLGTRGSNQPQHF. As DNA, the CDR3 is TGCGCCAGCAAGTTGGGTACTAGAGGAAGCAATCAGCCCCAGCATTTT.

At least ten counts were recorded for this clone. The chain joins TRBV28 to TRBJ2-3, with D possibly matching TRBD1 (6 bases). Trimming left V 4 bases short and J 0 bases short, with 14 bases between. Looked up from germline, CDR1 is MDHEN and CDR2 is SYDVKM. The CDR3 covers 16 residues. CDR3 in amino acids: CASSSDSQGSTDTQYF. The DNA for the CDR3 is TGTGCCAGCAGTTCAGATTCACAGGGAAGCACAGATACGCAGTATTTT. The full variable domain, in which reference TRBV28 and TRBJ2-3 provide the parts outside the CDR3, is DVKVTQSSRYLVKRTGEKVFLECVQDMDHENMFWYRQDPGLGLRLIYFSYDVKMKEKGDIPEGYSVSREKKERFSLILESASTNQTSMYLCASSSDSQGSTDTQYFGPGTRLTVL.